What follows is one T cell receptor beta chain and its context. Its antigen is not known. The data derive from a study of vaccination effects on CD4 cells after COVID-19. For the study at large: At 16 days and at one week before vaccination, samples were given by two convalescent patients.

The CDR3 extends over 14 amino acids. Trimming shortened V by 5 bases and J by 5 bases, and 15 bases separated the two germline ends. Germline CDR1 SGHTA, CDR2 FQGNSA. Profiling relied on immunoSEQ multiplex PCR, and the TCRdb table lists in-frame clones only, not all of them. The data hold about 66,000 clones, with 70% to 85% observed a single time. CD4+ T cell isolation took place after 10 days of culture. The V call is TRBV7-2, the J call TRBJ2-5, with D perhaps TRBD1 or TRBD2 (7 bases each). This specimen consisted of CD4+ T cells from PBMCs cultured without peptide, obtained before COVID-19 vaccination. The receptor was derived from a human donor who had a prior SARS-CoV-2 infection. CDR3 nucleotide sequence: TGTGCCAGCAGCCTCAGACAGGGAGGGGAGACCCAGTACTTC. Translation: CASSLRQGGETQYF.